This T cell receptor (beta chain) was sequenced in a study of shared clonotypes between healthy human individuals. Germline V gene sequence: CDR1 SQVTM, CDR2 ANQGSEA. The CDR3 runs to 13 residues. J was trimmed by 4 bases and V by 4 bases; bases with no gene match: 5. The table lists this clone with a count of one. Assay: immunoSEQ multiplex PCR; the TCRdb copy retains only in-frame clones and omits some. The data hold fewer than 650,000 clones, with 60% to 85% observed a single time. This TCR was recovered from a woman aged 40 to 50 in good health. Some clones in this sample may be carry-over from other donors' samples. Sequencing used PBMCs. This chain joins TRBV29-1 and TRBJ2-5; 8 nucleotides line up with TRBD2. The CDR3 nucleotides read TGCAGCGTTGTAAGCGGGAGCTTAGAGACCCAGTACTTC. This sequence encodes CSVVSGSLETQYF.